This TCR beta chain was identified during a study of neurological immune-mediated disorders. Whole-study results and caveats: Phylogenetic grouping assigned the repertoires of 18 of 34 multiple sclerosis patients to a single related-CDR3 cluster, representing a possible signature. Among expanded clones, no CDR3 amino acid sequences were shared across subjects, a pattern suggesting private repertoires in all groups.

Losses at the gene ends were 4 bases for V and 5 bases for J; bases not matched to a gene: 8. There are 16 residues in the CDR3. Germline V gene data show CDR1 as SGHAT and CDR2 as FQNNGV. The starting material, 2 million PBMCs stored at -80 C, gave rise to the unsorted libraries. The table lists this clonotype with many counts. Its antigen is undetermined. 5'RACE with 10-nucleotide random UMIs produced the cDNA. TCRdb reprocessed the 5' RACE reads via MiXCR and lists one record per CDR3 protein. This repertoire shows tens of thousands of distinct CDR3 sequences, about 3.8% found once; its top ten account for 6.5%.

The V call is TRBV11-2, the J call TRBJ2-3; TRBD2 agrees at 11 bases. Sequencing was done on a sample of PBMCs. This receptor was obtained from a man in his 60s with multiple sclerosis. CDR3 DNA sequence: TGTGCCAGCAGCTACGTAGCGGGAGGGAGGAGAGATACGCAGTATTTT. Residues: CASSYVAGGRRDTQYF. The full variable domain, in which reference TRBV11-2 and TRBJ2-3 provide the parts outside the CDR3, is EAGVAQSPRYKIIEKRQSVAFWCNPISGHATLYWYQQILGQGPKLLIQFQNNGVVDDSQLPKDRFSAERLKGVDSTLKIQPAKLEDSAVYLCASSYVAGGRRDTQYFGPGTRLTVL.